One sample yielded the 26 T cell receptor beta chains listed below, sequenced in a study of CD8+CD57+ T cells in acquired aplastic anemia. The use of genomic DNA as template underpinned the TCR beta VDJ and CDR3 profiling. Via MiXCR, TCRdb re-called the reads, giving one row per CDR3 protein. The data contain approximately 270,000 distinct CDR3 sequences, 55% to 65% of them singletons. Input material: sorted CD4+, CD8+, or CD8+CD57+ T cells (not recorded which) from PBMCs. Every receptor here comes from a human donor with severe aplastic anemia or a healthy control (not recorded which).

At least ten counts were recorded for this clonotype. The chain carries TRBV6-1 and TRBJ1-3; 7 bases line up with TRBD1. The CDR3 sequence is 18 residues long. Trimming removed 5 bases from V and 2 bases from J; junction bases left unmatched: 15. Per germline, CDR1 MNHNS and CDR2 SASEGT. The CDR3 region has the DNA TGTGCCAGCAGTCTCCGCGACCAGGGGGGCCCAACTGGAAACACCATATATTTT. This gives the protein CASSLRDQGGPTGNTIYF.

Notes on this clonotype: A read error may be the cause here, since a much bigger clone is one base away. The rearrangement joins TRBV6-5 to TRBJ2-7, with TRBD1 matching over 9 bases. The germline gives CDR1 MNHEY, CDR2 SVGAGI. The CDR3 has 18 amino acids. The V gene end was trimmed by 0 bases and the J gene end by 1 base; junction bases not matched to a gene: 10. CDR3 DNA: TGTGCCAGCAGTTACTCGAGGTTTACAGGGGGCCATTCCTACGAGCAGTACTTC. It encodes CASSYSRFTGGHSYEQYF.

The chain uses TRBV2 and TRBJ2-1; TRBD1 agrees at 7 bases. The germline CDR1 and CDR2 sequences are SNHLY and FYNNEI. The CDR3 runs to 16 residues. Losses at the gene ends were 6 bases for V and 2 bases for J; bases not matched to a gene: 10. CDR3 region: CASSRLTGDPYNEQFF. The CDR3 coding sequence is TGTGCCAGCAGCCGCCTAACAGGGGACCCCTACAATGAGCAGTTCTTC. The full variable domain, completed using reference TRBV2 and TRBJ2-1, is EPEVTQTPSHQVTQMGQEVILRCVPISNHLYFYWYRQILGQKVEFLVSFYNNEISEKSEIFDDQFSVERPDGSNFTLKIRSTKLEDSAMYFCASSRLTGDPYNEQFFGPGTRLTVL.

This clonotype was detected a few times. V is TRBV11-2 and J is TRBJ2-5, with 10 bases matching TRBD1. The CDR3 loop spans 15 amino acids. V lost 1 base to trimming and J lost 5 bases; unmatched junction nucleotides: 4. Per germline, CDR1 SGHAT and CDR2 FQNNGV. The CDR3 bases are TGTGCCAGCAGCTTAGGACAGGGGGCAGAGGAGACCCAGTACTTC. Its protein is CASSLGQGAEETQYF.

This clonotype was found a few times. V gene TRBV19 combines with J gene TRBJ1-4; TRBD1 aligns across 7 bases. V was pared by 5 bases and J by 6 bases, with 3 bases of the junction left unmatched. The CDR3 has 13 residues. Germline V gives CDR1 LNHDA, CDR2 SQIVND (reference sequence). The CDR3 loop is CASSLGGDEKLFF. The CDR3 nucleotides read TGTGCCAGTAGTCTAGGGGGCGATGAAAAACTGTTTTTT.

As regards this clonotype: One base away lies a much larger clone, so this may be a sequencing read error. V usage is TRBV12-3 or TRBV12-4 and J usage is TRBJ1-4; D not certain. The CDR3 length is 14 residues. This chain's CDR3 is CASSLRSTNERLFF. The CDR3 DNA follows: TGTGCCAGCAGTTTAAGATCAACTAATGAAAGACTGTTTTTT.

The J gene is TRBJ2-5, the V gene TRBV12-3 or TRBV12-4, with 8 positions matching TRBD1. CDR3 length: 15 amino acids. V trimming: 6 bases; J trimming: 5 bases; junction bases outside the gene matches: 11. CDR3 region: CASSPGDRSVETQYF. Here the CDR3 DNA reads TGTGCCAGCAGCCCCGGGGACAGGAGTGTTGAGACCCAGTACTTC.

This clonotype was picked up many times. CDR3 sequence (DNA): TGTGCCAGCAGTAAGGGACTAGCGGGGGGCCAAGAGACCCAGTACTTC. Amino acids: CASSKGLAGGQETQYF. The J gene is TRBJ2-5, the V gene TRBV2; TRBD2 matches 15 bases. CDR1 SNHLY and CDR2 FYNNEI come from the germline V gene. V gave up 5 bases and J gave up 1 base; unmatched junction bases: 2. The CDR3 has 16 residues.

This clonotype was picked up many times. V usage is TRBV6-2 or TRBV6-3 and J usage is TRBJ2-7, with D unclear. Germline V CDR1 and CDR2: MNHEY, SVGEGT. Trimming took 8 bases from V and 0 from J, leaving 8 bases between them. This CDR3 comprises 12 residues. The CDR3 sequence: CASCQSSYEQYF. In DNA, the CDR3 is TGTGCCAGCTGTCAGTCCTCCTACGAGCAGTACTTC.

This clonotype was observed at least ten times. The J gene is TRBJ2-5, the V gene TRBV5-1, with 7 positions matching TRBD2. Losses at the gene ends were 7 bases for V and 1 base for J; bases not matched to a gene: 10. Per the germline V gene, CDR1 is SGHRS and CDR2 is YFSETQ. The CDR3 has 15 residues. The CDR3 region has the DNA TGCGCCAGCGGGGATGGCGGGGGACTCCAAGAGACCCAGTACTTC. Translated, it gives CASGDGGGLQETQYF.

This chain joins TRBV15 and TRBJ2-3; 8 bases are a match to TRBD2. The V segment lost 4 bases and the J segment 4 bases; nucleotides outside the gene matches: 10. Germline V gene lookup returns CDR1 LNHNV and CDR2 YYDKDF (reference sequence). The CDR3 is made up of 16 amino acids. The chain's CDR3 is CATSISGVAFADTQYF. DNA of the CDR3: TGTGCCACCAGCATTAGCGGGGTTGCATTCGCAGATACGCAGTATTTT.

This clonotype appeared a single time. The genes are TRBV7-2 and TRBJ2-3, with TRBD2 matching 9 bases. Looked up from germline, CDR1 is SGHTA and CDR2 is FQGNSA. The CDR3 has 16 amino acids. V was clipped by 3 bases and J by 4 bases; unmatched bases: 8. This CDR3 reads CASSLRAGGYSDTQYF. Written as DNA, the CDR3 is TGTGCCAGCAGCTTGCGGGCGGGGGGGTATTCAGATACGCAGTATTTT.

Worth noting for this clonotype: This clone may be a read error of a much larger clone one base away. The chain links TRBV18 to TRBJ1-1; 7 positions match TRBD1. The CDR3 totals 13 residues. Germline assignment: CDR1 KGHSH and CDR2 LQKENI. The chain's CDR3 is CTSSGQSNTEAFF. Here the CDR3 DNA reads TGTACCAGCTCGGGACAGTCCAACACTGAAGCTTTCTTT.

V and J are TRBV2 and TRBJ2-6; TRBD1 aligns across 10 bases. V lost 6 bases and J lost 2; bases outside the gene matches: 1. The CDR3 sequence is 15 residues long. Per germline, CDR1 SNHLY and CDR2 FYNNEI. As DNA, the CDR3 is TGTGCCAGCAGCGGGACAGGGGCTGGGGCCAACGTCCTGACTTTC. Protein: CASSGTGAGANVLTF.

This clonotype has ten or more counts. V usage is TRBV20-1 and J usage is TRBJ2-5, with unresolved D. This CDR3 has 14 residues. CDR1 is DFQATT, CDR2 SNEGSKA, per germline (reference sequence). Trimming took off 0 bases at V and 4 bases at J, with 12 bases between the two ends. The CDR3 loop is CSARDRAGLETQYF. DNA for the CDR3: TGCAGTGCTAGAGATAGAGCAGGTCTAGAGACCCAGTACTTC.

This clonotype occurred many times. J is TRBJ2-7 and V is TRBV9, with D possibly matching TRBD2 (6 bases). V was clipped by 3 bases and J by 2 bases, with 12 bases between them. This CDR3 region has 14 residues. CDR1 and CDR2 (germline): SGDLS, YYNGEE. CDR3 sequence reads: CASSEGLPPYEQYF. CDR3 DNA sequence: TGTGCCAGCAGCGAGGGACTCCCTCCCTACGAGCAGTACTTC.

V gene TRBV11-2 combines with J gene TRBJ2-3; D not certain. Looked up from germline, CDR1 is SGHAT and CDR2 is FQNNGV. CDR3 length equals 13 residues. V dropped 10 bases and J dropped 0 bases, with 11 bases sitting between them. CDR3: CAISKSSTDTQYF. The CDR3 DNA reads TGTGCCATTAGCAAGTCTAGCACAGATACGCAGTATTTT. Filled out from reference TRBV11-2 and TRBJ2-3, the complete variable domain reads EAGVAQSPRYKIIEKRQSVAFWCNPISGHATLYWYQQILGQGPKLLIQFQNNGVVDDSQLPKDRFSAERLKGVDSTLKIQPAKLEDSAVYLCAISKSSTDTQYFGPGTRLTVL.

This clonotype occurred once. The chain joins TRBV20-1 to TRBJ2-5; tentatively, D is TRBD1 (7 bases). Trimming took 5 bases from V and 11 from J, leaving 21 bases between them. The germline gives CDR1 DFQATT, CDR2 SNEGSKA (reference sequence). The CDR3 loop spans 13 amino acids. The CDR3 DNA follows: TGCAGTGCTCCCCAAGGGGGGACAGATACGCAGTACTTC. As protein: CSAPQGGTDTQYF.

With regard to this clonotype: Germline and junction disagree at one end, which may indicate a read error. The rearrangement uses TRBV7-3 and TRBJ1-1, with D possibly TRBD1 on 6 matching bases. This CDR3 is 13 amino acids long. Per germline, CDR1 SGHTA and CDR2 FQGTGA. CDR3 sequence reads: CASSAPRDTEAFF. CDR3 bases: TGTGCCAGCAGCGCCCCTCGGGACACTGAGGCTTTCTTT.

This clonotype was found a few times. The DNA of the CDR3 is TGTGCCAGCAGAGGAACGCCTGACTTCGCCGCCAGGGGCGGGAATCAGCCCCAGCATTTT. As protein: CASRGTPDFAARGGNQPQHF. The genes are TRBV6-4 and TRBJ1-5; D may be TRBD1 (6 bases). This CDR3 region has 20 residues. Germline values: CDR1 MRHNA, CDR2 SNTAGT. Trimming left V 6 bases short and J 4 bases short, with 31 bases between.

The gene calls are TRBV29-1 and TRBJ1-5; no definite D call. Germline loops: CDR1 SQVTM, CDR2 ANQGSEA. V dropped 5 bases and J dropped 2 bases, with 13 bases sitting between them. The CDR3 loop spans 14 amino acids. As DNA, the CDR3 is TGCAGCGTTACATGGGAGGGTGGCAATCAGCCCCAGCATTTT. Amino acid sequence: CSVTWEGGNQPQHF.

The chain carries TRBV19 and TRBJ2-7; D unclear. This CDR3 is 14 amino acids long. Germline assignment: CDR1 LNHDA and CDR2 SQIVND (reference sequence). Trimming stripped 1 base from V and 2 bases from J, with 9 bases between. This CDR3 reads CASSIGPATYEQYF. The DNA of the CDR3 is TGTGCCAGTAGTATAGGACCAGCCACCTACGAGCAGTACTTC.

The rearrangement links TRBV5-6 to TRBJ2-7, with D possibly TRBD2 on 5 matching bases. The germline V and J ends were trimmed by 4 bases and 6 bases, with 23 bases remaining between them. Germline CDR1 SGHDT, CDR2 YYEEEE. The CDR3 is 16 residues long. The CDR3 reads CASSVWMGLNRGEQYF. In nucleotides, the CDR3 is TGTGCCAGCAGCGTCTGGATGGGCCTTAATCGGGGCGAGCAGTACTTC.

This clonotype was detected many times. V and J are TRBV12-3 or TRBV12-4 and TRBJ1-5; perhaps TRBD1 as D (6 bases). V lost 5 bases to trimming and J lost 1 base, with 9 bases between them. The CDR3 consists of 14 residues. CDR3 sequence (DNA): TGTGCCAGCAGTCCCAGGGGAAGCAATCAGCCCCAGCATTTT. Translation: CASSPRGSNQPQHF.

Concerning this clonotype: A read error may account for a junction end that differs from germline. The gene calls are TRBV19 and TRBJ2-2; D is undetermined. Germline-derived CDR1 and CDR2 are LNHDA and SQIVND (reference sequence). The CDR3 runs 14 residues. The CDR3 spells CAGRSVGVTGELFF. CDR3 nucleotides: TGTGCCGGTAGATCGGTGGGCGTCACCGGGGAGCTGTTTTTT. The full variable domain, its missing parts supplied by reference TRBV19 and TRBJ2-2, is DGGITQSPKYLFRKEGQNVTLSCEQNLNHDAMYWYRQDPGQGLRLIYYSQIVNDFQKGDIAEGYSVSREKKESFPLTVTSAQKNPTAFYLCAGRSVGVTGELFFGEGSRLTVL.

The chain combines TRBV24-1 with TRBJ2-1; the match to TRBD2 covers 10 bases. CDR1 KGHDR and CDR2 SFDVKD come from the germline V gene. The V and J ends lost 3 bases and 8 bases, in that order; junction bases with no gene match: 6. CDR3 length: 15 residues. The CDR3 DNA follows: TGTGCCACCAGTGATGCTAGCGGGAGTATGCATGAGCAGTTCTTC. Translated, it gives CATSDASGSMHEQFF.